These 7 T cell receptor beta chains share one sample of origin, sequenced in a study of cytomegalovirus exposure and HLA in healthy donors. 13 Jbeta primers and 60 Vbeta primers were used for the PCR. Generated by immunoSEQ multiplex PCR, the TCRdb table keeps only in-frame clones and is missing some. The record lists approximately 80,000 clones, of which the ten most abundant hold around 1.1%. Specimen: PBMCs. All receptors come from a woman in her 30s in good health and CMV-seronegative.

The CDR3 here is CASSFGTVGNEQFF. CDR3 in DNA: TGTGCCAGCAGCTTTGGGACAGTCGGCAATGAGCAGTTCTTC. V is TRBV7-9 and J is TRBJ2-1; 7 bases line up with TRBD1. V was pared by 3 bases and J by 6 bases, with 5 bases of the junction left unmatched. The CDR3 consists of 14 residues. CDR1 and CDR2 (germline): SEHNR, FQNEAQ (reference sequence).

V usage is TRBV7-9 and J usage is TRBJ2-7; D is possibly TRBD2 (5 bases). This CDR3 spans 14 amino acids. With 1 base removed from V and 5 bases from J, the gap between germline ends came to 12 bases. Germline V gives CDR1 SEHNR, CDR2 FQNEAQ (reference sequence). The CDR3 bases are TGTGCCAGCAGCTTAGGAGGGCAGGCAAACGAGCAGTACTTC. Protein sequence: CASSLGGQANEQYF.

The rearrangement links TRBV4-1 to TRBJ1-2, with TRBD1 matching 8 bases. There are 17 residues in the CDR3. Trimming cost V 0 bases and J 4 bases; bases outside gene matches: 10. Germline V gene data show CDR1 as MGHRA and CDR2 as YSYEKL. This CDR3 is CASSQDVTGQVFYGYTF. The CDR3 DNA follows: TGCGCCAGCAGCCAAGATGTAACGGGACAGGTTTTCTATGGCTACACCTTC.

The chain links TRBV28 to TRBJ1-2; D ambiguous. Between the trimmed V and J ends, which lost 3 bases and 1 base, there was a span of 12 bases. The CDR3 contains 15 residues. Germline V CDR1 and CDR2: MDHEN, SYDVKM. The CDR3 DNA reads as TGTGCCAGCAGTTTCGGTACAGAAAATAACTATGGCTACACCTTC. Amino acid sequence: CASSFGTENNYGYTF.

The chain joins TRBV5-4 to TRBJ1-1; 8 nucleotides line up with TRBD1. The J segment lost 4 bases and the V segment lost 0 bases, leaving 5 bases of the junction unmatched. The CDR3 is 15 residues long. Germline CDR1 SGHNT, CDR2 YYREEE (reference sequence). In nucleotides, the CDR3 is TGTGCCAGCAGCTTGGGTGGACAGGGTAGCACTGAAGCTTTCTTT. It codes for CASSLGGQGSTEAFF.

V usage is TRBV19 and J usage is TRBJ1-2, with D hard to call. CDR1 and CDR2 from the germline V gene are LNHDA and SQIVND (reference sequence). V gave up 3 bases and J gave up 1 base, with 15 bases separating them. This CDR3 is 16 amino acids long. The CDR3 nucleotides read TGTGCCAGTAGTATTGGTGCAGGAGGAATTAACTATGGCTACACCTTC. It translates to CASSIGAGGINYGYTF.

The rearrangement links TRBV5-1 to TRBJ2-7, with 7 positions matching TRBD1. This CDR3 has 16 amino acids. Germline CDR1 reads SGHRS; CDR2 reads YFSETQ. V gave up 4 bases and J gave up 4 bases; unmatched junction bases: 14. The CDR3 DNA reads as TGCGCCAGCAGCCCTAATACCGGGACAGTAACTTACGAGCAGTACTTC. Amino acid sequence: CASSPNTGTVTYEQYF.